These 21 T cell receptor beta chains were sequenced from one sample in a study of blood T cell repertoires in COVID-19. Profiling relied on immunoSEQ multiplex PCR, and the TCRdb table lists in-frame clones only, not all of them. The sample lists some 69,000 clones, 90% occurring once. Input material: peripheral blood. The receptors derive from a man aged 55 to 70 with acute or convalescent COVID-19.

This clone has just a few counts. The V gene is TRBV5-4, the J gene TRBJ1-2; D uncertain. Per the germline V gene, CDR1 is SGHNT and CDR2 is YYREEE (reference sequence). The CDR3 runs to 14 residues. Trimming shortened V by 4 bases and J by 4 bases, and 14 bases separated the two germline ends. CDR3 loop: CASSPGGVPYGYTF. CDR3 DNA: TGTGCCAGCAGCCCCGGCGGGGTCCCCTATGGCTACACCTTC.

The V call is TRBV2, the J call TRBJ1-2; 7 bases fit TRBD1. Germline-derived CDR1 and CDR2 are SNHLY and FYNNEI. CDR3 length: 15 amino acids. V was clipped by 6 bases and J by 5 bases; unmatched bases: 12. CDR3 sequence (DNA): TGTGCCAGCAGCGAGTCGTCAGGGGGATGGTATGGCTACACCTTC. Amino acid sequence: CASSESSGGWYGYTF.

This clone has just one count. The chain has TRBV6-5 and TRBJ1-5; TRBD1 matches 7 bases. Looked up from germline, CDR1 is MNHEY and CDR2 is SVGAGI. The CDR3 has 14 residues. J lost 7 bases, V lost 4 bases, and 7 bases had no gene match. This CDR3 is CASSWTGGNQPQHF. CDR3 DNA sequence: TGTGCCAGCAGTTGGACAGGAGGGAACCAGCCCCAGCATTTT.

The rearrangement uses TRBV2 and TRBJ1-2; D remains unclear. CDR3 length: 13 residues. The ends were cut back, 3 bases at V and 2 bases at J, with 7 bases in the middle. Germline V gene data show CDR1 as SNHLY and CDR2 as FYNNEI. CDR3 DNA: TGTGCCAGCAGTGACTCGGGAAACTATGGCTACACCTTC. As protein: CASSDSGNYGYTF.

The gene calls are TRBV4-1 and TRBJ2-1; possible D gene TRBD1, 5 bases. Germline V gives CDR1 MGHRA, CDR2 YSYEKL. There are 14 residues in the CDR3. V lost 0 bases and J 8 bases, leaving 11 bases between the germline ends. This CDR3 is CASSQEAGLDEQFF. The CDR3, as DNA: TGCGCCAGCAGCCAAGAGGCAGGGCTGGATGAGCAGTTCTTC.

The rearrangement links TRBV6-2 or TRBV6-3 to TRBJ1-1; D is possibly TRBD1 (6 bases). Trimming cost V 2 bases and J 4 bases, with 26 bases left between them. This CDR3 is built from 19 residues. Germline CDR1 MNHEY, CDR2 SVGEGT. CDR3 nucleotides: TGTGCCAGCAGTTACGAATTTTTAGTGCCGACAGGACAGTCCACTGAAGCTTTCTTT. It encodes CASSYEFLVPTGQSTEAFF.

The chain employs TRBV5-1 and TRBJ2-5; 8 bases are a match to TRBD1. Losses at the gene ends were 1 base for V and 5 bases for J; bases not matched to a gene: 10. The CDR3 is 16 residues long. CDR1 and CDR2 (germline): SGHRS, YFSETQ. The CDR3, as DNA: TGCGCCAGCAGCTTGCCGCCGACAGGGGCTGGGGAGACCCAGTACTTC. Translating it yields CASSLPPTGAGETQYF.

Only a few counts were recorded for this clone. The chain uses TRBV29-1 and TRBJ1-1; 7 positions agree with TRBD1. This CDR3 comprises 14 residues. V dropped 3 bases and J dropped 2; count of bases not matched to a gene: 6. Per germline, CDR1 SQVTM and CDR2 ANQGSEA. CDR3 loop: CSVDRQGPNTEAFF. As DNA, the CDR3 is TGCAGCGTTGACCGACAGGGACCTAACACTGAAGCTTTCTTT.

The chain has TRBV5-6 and TRBJ1-4, with D unresolved. V was cut by 1 base and J by 5 bases, with 12 bases left in between. Per the germline V gene, CDR1 is SGHDT and CDR2 is YYEEEE. The CDR3 contains 15 residues. As DNA, the CDR3 is TGTGCCAGCAGCTTGTTCGGGAGTCAAAATGAAAAACTGTTTTTT. It is translated as CASSLFGSQNEKLFF.

The chain uses TRBV4-1 and TRBJ1-1; tentatively, D is TRBD1 (5 bases). The CDR3 is 15 amino acids. Germline lookup yields CDR1 MGHRA and CDR2 YSYEKL. The V and J ends lost 5 bases and 2 bases respectively, with 15 bases between them. CDR3 DNA: TGCGCCAGCAGCTACGGAGGGGTTAGAAACACTGAAGCTTTCTTT. As protein: CASSYGGVRNTEAFF.

This sequence joins TRBV2 and TRBJ1-1; TRBD1 might be the D (6 bases). The ends were cut back, 0 bases at V and 2 bases at J, with 16 bases in the middle. CDR1 is SNHLY and CDR2 is FYNNEI in the germline V gene. There are 17 residues in the CDR3. CDR3 DNA sequence: TGTGCCAGCAGTGAAGCGATGCCGGGACAAATAAACACTGAAGCTTTCTTT. This encodes CASSEAMPGQINTEAFF.

This clone was detected once. The chain combines TRBV19 with TRBJ2-7; 8 bases agree with TRBD2. The V gene's germline CDR1 is LNHDA and CDR2 SQIVND (reference sequence). The CDR3 is 15 amino acids. V shed 4 bases and J 3 bases; nucleotides not matched to a gene: 8. In DNA, the CDR3 is TGTGCCAGTAGTACTCATAGCGGGATAGACTACGAGCAGTACTTC. Encoded protein: CASSTHSGIDYEQYF.

J is TRBJ1-5 and V is TRBV2; D not resolved. Germline loops: CDR1 SNHLY, CDR2 FYNNEI. There are 14 residues in the CDR3. V was cut by 3 bases and J by 6 bases, with 12 bases left in between. In nucleotides, the CDR3 is TGTGCCAGCAGTGAGGGGAGGGTCACTCAGCCCCAGCATTTT. The encoded protein is CASSEGRVTQPQHF.

The rearrangement links TRBV6-6 to TRBJ1-6, with D perhaps matching TRBD1 (5 bases). Germline CDR1 is MNHNY and CDR2 is SVGAGI (reference sequence). Trimming left V 5 bases short and J 4 bases short, with 24 bases between. The CDR3 runs 19 residues. CDR3 protein: CASSPPVGGMRTYNSPLHF. CDR3 nucleotide sequence: TGTGCCAGCAGTCCCCCAGTGGGGGGGATGAGGACTTATAATTCACCCCTCCACTTT.

This clone was seen a single time. The CDR3 coding sequence is TGTGCCAGCAGTCGAGACGGAGCTAACTATGGCTACACCTTC. Protein: CASSRDGANYGYTF. V usage is TRBV13 and J usage is TRBJ1-2; no reliable D call. CDR3 length equals 14 residues. Germline lookup yields CDR1 PRHDT and CDR2 FYEKMQ (reference sequence). Trimming cost V 6 bases and J 0 bases, with 11 bases left between them.

The rearrangement links TRBV11-2 to TRBJ2-7; 10 bases line up with TRBD2. J lost 2 bases, V lost 4 bases, and 5 bases had no gene match. CDR1 and CDR2 (germline): SGHAT, FQNNGV. There are 15 residues in the CDR3. The CDR3 region has the DNA TGTGCCAGCAGCTCGGGACTAGCGAATCCCTACGAGCAGTACTTC. Protein: CASSSGLANPYEQYF.

The V and J genes are TRBV12-5 and TRBJ1-1; a weak D match, TRBD1 (6 bases). CDR1 and CDR2 (germline): LGHNT, FRNRAP. The CDR3 runs 13 residues. Trimming removed 8 bases at V and 5 bases at J, with 15 bases between. DNA for the CDR3: TGTGCTAGTAGGGGGGGATCGGAGACTGAAGCTTTCTTT. Amino acid sequence: CASRGGSETEAFF.

This clone appeared a single time. The chain employs TRBV5-6 and TRBJ2-7; D remains ambiguous. The CDR3 length is 15 residues. Germline lookup yields CDR1 SGHDT and CDR2 YYEEEE. V was clipped by 5 bases and J by 0 bases, with 15 bases between them. In DNA, the CDR3 is TGTGCCAGCAGTTATCCCGGGTCCCCCTCCTACGAGCAGTACTTC. Translation gives CASSYPGSPSYEQYF.

This chain connects TRBV5-1 to TRBJ1-3, with 9 positions matching TRBD1. This CDR3 has 16 amino acids. The junction had 7 bases not matched to a gene; V was cut back by 2 bases and J by 4 bases. Germline CDR1 is SGHRS and CDR2 is YFSETQ. CDR3 sequence: CASSLQGAQQGNTIYF. The CDR3 region has the DNA TGCGCCAGCAGCTTACAGGGGGCCCAACAAGGAAACACCATATATTTT.

The chain uses TRBV11-2 and TRBJ2-6, with no clear D. Germline V gene lookup returns CDR1 SGHAT and CDR2 FQNNGV. The CDR3 consists of 13 residues. Between the trimmed V and J ends, which lost 1 base and 4 bases, there was a span of 2 bases. The CDR3 coding sequence is TGTGCCAGCAGCTTAGCGGGGGCCAACGTCCTGACTTTC. Amino acid sequence: CASSLAGANVLTF. Filled out from reference TRBV11-2 and TRBJ2-6, the complete variable domain reads EAGVAQSPRYKIIEKRQSVAFWCNPISGHATLYWYQQILGQGPKLLIQFQNNGVVDDSQLPKDRFSAERLKGVDSTLKIQPAKLEDSAVYLCASSLAGANVLTFGAGSRLTVL.

This chain uses TRBV7-9 with TRBJ1-1, with D possibly TRBD1 on 6 matching bases. This CDR3 has 13 amino acids. V was pared by 5 bases and J by 2 bases, with 9 bases between. Germline CDR1 SEHNR, CDR2 FQNEAQ (reference sequence). The CDR3 spells CASSPRGNTEAFF. CDR3 nucleotide sequence: TGTGCCAGCAGCCCCAGGGGTAACACTGAAGCTTTCTTT.